This T cell receptor beta chain was obtained from a study of siplizumab effects on memory and regulatory T cells (dated by TCRdb to the late 2010s). In the study overall: The study examined how the anti-CD2 antibody siplizumab affects alloreactive T-cell subsets in allogeneic mixed lymphocyte reactions built from human PBMCs. What the authors observed across the whole study: Among mappable alloreactive CD4+ clones, the Treg-derived fraction averaged approximately 66% with siplizumab versus 25% to 30% in control reactions. Roughly 80-95% of proliferating CD4+ or CD8+ clones could not be assigned a naive or memory phenotype. No functional confirmation was obtained for the suppressive function of proliferating Tregs from siplizumab cultures. Siplizumab significantly reduced the cumulative frequency of alloreactive sequences traceable to unstimulated CD4+ memory T cells. Greater diversity appeared to be present in unstimulated naive T cells than in memory T cells, and a substantial contribution to the alloresponse seemed to be made by naive cells. Sequences below about 10^-5 frequency were poorly captured, so only a minor fraction of alloreactive clones could be mapped to unstimulated subsets.

In regard to this clone: Its antigen is unknown. There are no base qualities to consult, and no much larger clone falls within one base.

Unmatched junction bases come to 6, with V trimmed by 3 bases and J by 2 bases. Reading from cysteine to phenylalanine, the CDR3 counts 17 amino acids. The only DNA kept is the CDR3, 51 bases in frame from the first base. Per the germline V gene, SGHTA is the CDR1 and FQGNSA is the CDR2. TCRbeta CDR3 sequencing was performed on sorted unstimulated T cells and on proliferating T cells recovered from mixed lymphocyte reactions. Fresh whole blood from about ten HLA-typed healthy donors served as the source for isolating PBMCs. Unstimulated CD4+ non-regulatory T cells were FACS-sorted to map the origin of alloreactive clones. The protocol used for the library was the immunoSEQ multiplex PCR assay. Each sample had some 96,000 TCR templates assayed by the deep sequencing platform. Genomic DNA extracted from sorted T cells was used for TCRbeta CDR3 sequencing. The published analysis was carried out like this. The R programming language was used for clonal analysis of the TCRbeta CDR3 data. Alloreactive CD4+ and CD8+ clones were identified by comparing unstimulated samples to CFSE-low samples taken after the reaction. Regulatory or non-regulatory origin was assigned to alloreactive CD4+ clones by matching of sequences to sorted unstimulated Treg and non-Treg repertoires. Entries here come from immuneACCESS through TCRdb and include only in-frame sequences with V and J called. Some clones fail to appear in such tables; in the studies checked, an unresolved V gene covers under half of the shortfall, and the cause of the remainder is unknown. V and J calls and clone size are copied from that table; D and trimming were computed from the DNA. A total of some 110,000 clones appear in this sample, around 94% of them only once. Clones ranked in the top ten supply roughly 1.7% of the sample.

This receptor was obtained from a human donor in good health. The sequenced sample consisted of non-Treg CD4+ T cells sorted from blood. Read against the paper, the sample's cell subset or site label means: FACS-sorted unstimulated CD4+ non-regulatory T cells. Recombination linked TRBV7-2 to TRBJ2-7, with 14 bases matching TRBD2. The nucleotide sequence reads TGTGCCAGCAGCTTTCGGACTAGCGGGGGGATAACCTACGAGCAGTACTTC. Translation gives CASSFRTSGGITYEQYF.